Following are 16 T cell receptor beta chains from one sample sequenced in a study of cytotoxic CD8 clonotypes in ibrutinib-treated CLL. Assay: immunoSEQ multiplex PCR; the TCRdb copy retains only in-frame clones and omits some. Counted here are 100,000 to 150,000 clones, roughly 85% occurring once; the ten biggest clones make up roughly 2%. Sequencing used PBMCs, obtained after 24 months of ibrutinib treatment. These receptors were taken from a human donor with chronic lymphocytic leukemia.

CDR3 residues: CASSSSVGQRGDTQYF. CDR3 nucleotides: TGTGCCAGCAGCTCATCCGTTGGTCAGCGAGGAGATACGCAGTATTTT. This chain links TRBV9 with TRBJ2-3, with unresolved D. The ends were cut back, 4 bases at V and 5 bases at J, with 20 bases in the middle. This CDR3 region has 16 residues. Looked up from germline, CDR1 is SGDLS and CDR2 is YYNGEE.

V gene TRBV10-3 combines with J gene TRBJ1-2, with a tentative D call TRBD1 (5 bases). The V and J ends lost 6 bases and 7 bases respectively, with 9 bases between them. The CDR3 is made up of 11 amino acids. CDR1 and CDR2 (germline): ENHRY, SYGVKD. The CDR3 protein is CAISSGVGYTF. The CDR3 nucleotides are TGTGCCATCAGCTCGGGGGTTGGCTACACCTTC.

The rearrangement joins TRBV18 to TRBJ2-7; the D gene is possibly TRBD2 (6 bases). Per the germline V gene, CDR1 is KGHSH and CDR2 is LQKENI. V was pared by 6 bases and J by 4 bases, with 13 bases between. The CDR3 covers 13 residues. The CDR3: CASSGGSLYEQYF. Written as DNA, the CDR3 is TGTGCCAGCTCGGGAGGATCACTTTACGAGCAGTACTTC. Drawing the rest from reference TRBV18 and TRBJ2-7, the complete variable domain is NAGVMQNPRHLVRRRGQEARLRCSPMKGHSHVYWYRQLPEEGLKFMVYLQKENIIDESGMPKERFSAEFPKEGPSILRIQQVVRGDSAAYFCASSGGSLYEQYFGPGTRLTVT.

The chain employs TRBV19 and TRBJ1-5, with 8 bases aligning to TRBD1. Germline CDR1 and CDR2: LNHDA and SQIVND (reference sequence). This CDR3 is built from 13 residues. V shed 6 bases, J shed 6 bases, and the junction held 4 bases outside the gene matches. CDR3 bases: TGTGCCAGTAGCCAGGGGGCTAGTCAGCCCCAGCATTTT. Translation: CASSQGASQPQHF.

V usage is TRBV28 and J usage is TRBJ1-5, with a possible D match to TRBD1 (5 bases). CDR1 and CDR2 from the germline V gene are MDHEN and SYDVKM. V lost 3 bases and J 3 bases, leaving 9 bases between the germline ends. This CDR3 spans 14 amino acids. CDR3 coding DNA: TGTGCCAGCAGTTTCAAGGGGTACAATCAGCCCCAGCATTTT. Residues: CASSFKGYNQPQHF.

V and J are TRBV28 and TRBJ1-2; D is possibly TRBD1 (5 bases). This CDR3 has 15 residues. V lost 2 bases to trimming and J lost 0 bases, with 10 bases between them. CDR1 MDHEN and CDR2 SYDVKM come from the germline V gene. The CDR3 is CASSLVTGPNYGYTF. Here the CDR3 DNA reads TGTGCCAGCAGTTTAGTTACAGGCCCTAACTATGGCTACACCTTC.

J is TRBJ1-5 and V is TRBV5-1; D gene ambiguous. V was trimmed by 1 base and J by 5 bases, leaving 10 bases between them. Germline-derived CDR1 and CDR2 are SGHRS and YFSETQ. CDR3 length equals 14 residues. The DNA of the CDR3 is TGCGCCAGCAGCTTGATGGGGTTGGATCAGCCCCAGCATTTT. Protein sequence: CASSLMGLDQPQHF.

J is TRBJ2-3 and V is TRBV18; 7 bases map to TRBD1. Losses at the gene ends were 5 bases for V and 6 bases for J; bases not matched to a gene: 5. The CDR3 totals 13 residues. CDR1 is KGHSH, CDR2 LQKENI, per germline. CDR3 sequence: CASSTDRADTQYF. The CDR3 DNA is TGTGCCAGCTCAACCGACAGGGCTGATACGCAGTATTTT.

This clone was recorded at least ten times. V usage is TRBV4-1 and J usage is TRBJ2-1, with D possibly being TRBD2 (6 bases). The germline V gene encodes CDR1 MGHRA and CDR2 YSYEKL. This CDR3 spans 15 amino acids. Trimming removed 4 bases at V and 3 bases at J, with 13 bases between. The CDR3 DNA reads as TGCGCCAGCAGCCCATCGAGACTAGACTACAATGAGCAGTTCTTC. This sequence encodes CASSPSRLDYNEQFF.

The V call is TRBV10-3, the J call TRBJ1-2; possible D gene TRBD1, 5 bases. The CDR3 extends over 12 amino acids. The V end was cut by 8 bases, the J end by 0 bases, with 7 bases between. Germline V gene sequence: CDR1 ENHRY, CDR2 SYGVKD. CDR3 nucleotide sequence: TGTGCCATCGGGGGTTCTAACTATGGCTACACCTTC. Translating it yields CAIGGSNYGYTF.

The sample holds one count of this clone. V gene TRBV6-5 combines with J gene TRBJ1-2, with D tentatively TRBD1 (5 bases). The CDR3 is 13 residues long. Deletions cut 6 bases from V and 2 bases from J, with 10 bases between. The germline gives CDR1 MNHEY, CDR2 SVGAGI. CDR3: CASSQTANYGYTF. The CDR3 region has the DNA TGTGCCAGCAGCCAGACAGCCAACTATGGCTACACCTTC.

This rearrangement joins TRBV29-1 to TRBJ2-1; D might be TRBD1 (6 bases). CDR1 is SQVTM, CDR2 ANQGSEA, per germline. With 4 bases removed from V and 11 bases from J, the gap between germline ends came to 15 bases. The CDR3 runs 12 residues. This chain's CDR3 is CSVARDIEKQFF. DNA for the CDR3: TGCAGCGTTGCCCGGGACATTGAGAAGCAGTTCTTC.

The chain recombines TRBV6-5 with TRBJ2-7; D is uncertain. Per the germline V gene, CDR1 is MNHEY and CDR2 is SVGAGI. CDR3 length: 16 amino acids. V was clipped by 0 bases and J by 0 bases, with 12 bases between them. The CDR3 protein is CASSYSIVLSSYEQYF. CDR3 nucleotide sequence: TGTGCCAGCAGTTACTCTATTGTCCTAAGCTCCTACGAGCAGTACTTC.

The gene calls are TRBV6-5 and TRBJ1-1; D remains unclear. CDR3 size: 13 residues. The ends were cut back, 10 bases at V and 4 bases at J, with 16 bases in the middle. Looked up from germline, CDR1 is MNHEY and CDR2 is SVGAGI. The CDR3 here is CATRVGPGTEAFF. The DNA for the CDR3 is TGTGCCACCAGAGTTGGGCCGGGCACTGAAGCTTTCTTT.

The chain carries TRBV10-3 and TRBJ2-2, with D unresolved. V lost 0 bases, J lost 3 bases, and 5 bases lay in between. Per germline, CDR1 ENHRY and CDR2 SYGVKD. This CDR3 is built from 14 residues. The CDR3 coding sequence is TGTGCCATCAGTGAGTCCCGGGACACCGGGGAGCTGTTTTTT. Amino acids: CAISESRDTGELFF.

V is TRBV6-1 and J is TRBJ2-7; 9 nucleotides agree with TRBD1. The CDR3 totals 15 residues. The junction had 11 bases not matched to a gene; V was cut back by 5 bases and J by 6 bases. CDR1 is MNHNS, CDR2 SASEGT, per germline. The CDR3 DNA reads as TGTGCCAGCAGTACCCGGAGGACAGGGGTGACCGAGCAGTACTTC. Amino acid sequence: CASSTRRTGVTEQYF.